This T cell receptor beta chain was sequenced for a study of blood T cell repertoires in COVID-19. Study-wide background: In each case, the material was cDNA or gDNA derived from T cells, B-cell-depleted T cells, or PBMCs.

Seattle's cohort entered during active infection and was followed longitudinally. This CDR3 has 13 residues. The germline gives CDR1 ENHRY, CDR2 SYGVKD. Trimming removed 4 bases from V and 4 bases from J, with 8 bases in between. TCRdb's table, derived via immunoSEQ multiplex PCR, lists solely in-frame clones and lacks some. The sample carries 180,000 or so clones, 84% recorded once. The V and J genes are TRBV10-3 and TRBJ1-5; D remains ambiguous. The receptor comes from a woman aged 70-85 years with COVID-19, enrolled during active disease. The specimen sequenced was peripheral blood. The DNA of the CDR3 is TGTGCCATCAGTGTACAGAAGAATCAGCCCCAGCATTTT. It codes for CAISVQKNQPQHF.